The rows below give T cell receptor beta chains drawn from one sample of a study of cytomegalovirus exposure and HLA in healthy donors. The table came from immunoSEQ multiplex PCR; TCRdb's copy has only in-frame clones and leaves some out. The sample has some 150,000 clones, about 85% seen once. Source material: PBMCs. The origin of the receptors is a young man in good health and CMV-seropositive. CDR3s include the opening cysteine and the closing phenylalanine or tryptophan.

CDR3 protein: CASSSVPGPQETQYF
CDR3 length: 15
V gene: TRBV5-5

CDR3 protein: CASSSTGAGGGNEQFF
CDR3 length: 16
V gene: TRBV5-1

CDR3 protein: CASSLYPIHNEQFF
CDR3 length: 14
V gene: TRBV5-6

CDR3 protein: CASLLIESSYEQYF
CDR3 length: 14
V gene: TRBV6-1

CDR3 protein: CASSIAGVGTEAFF
CDR3 length: 14
V gene: TRBV19

CDR3 protein: CASSLAFQGAMNTEAFF
CDR3 length: 17
V gene: TRBV7-2

CDR3 protein: CASGETSGTSGELFF
CDR3 length: 15
V gene: TRBV19

CDR3 protein: CSVEQGGSQPQHF
CDR3 length: 13
V gene: TRBV29-1

CDR3 protein: CASSFSSASSYNEQFF
CDR3 length: 16
V gene: TRBV5-1

CDR3 protein: CAWSVLRDAGEKLFF
CDR3 length: 15
V gene: TRBV30

CDR3 protein: CASSFSQQETQYF
CDR3 length: 13
V gene: TRBV27

CDR3 protein: CASSQVTGGQETQYF
CDR3 length: 15
V gene: TRBV4-1

CDR3 protein: CSVGDVNRGGYTF
CDR3 length: 13
V gene: TRBV29-1

CDR3 protein: CATQQGAKNTEAFF
CDR3 length: 14
V gene: TRBV27

CDR3 protein: CASSISGGAYNEQFF
CDR3 length: 15
V gene: TRBV19

CDR3 protein: CASRLALSGDNNEQFF
CDR3 length: 16
V gene: TRBV12-2

CDR3 protein: CASSQAQAGDGSYEQYF
CDR3 length: 17
V gene: TRBV4-2

CDR3 protein: CASSSVDTQYF
CDR3 length: 11
V gene: TRBV5-4

CDR3 protein: CATRGGPDTGELFF
CDR3 length: 14
V gene: TRBV15

CDR3 protein: CAWRGRDRAGNQPQHF
CDR3 length: 16
V gene: TRBV30

CDR3 protein: CASSGTGLNEQFF
CDR3 length: 13
V gene: TRBV6-1

CDR3 protein: CASSGGLAGDEGTDTQYF
CDR3 length: 18
V gene: TRBV10-1

CDR3 protein: CASSHLQGYEQYF
CDR3 length: 13
V gene: TRBV6-5

CDR3 protein: CASSYSGGAETQYF
CDR3 length: 14
V gene: TRBV6-5

CDR3 protein: CASSESRGDPRLTSTDTQYF
CDR3 length: 20
V gene: TRBV2